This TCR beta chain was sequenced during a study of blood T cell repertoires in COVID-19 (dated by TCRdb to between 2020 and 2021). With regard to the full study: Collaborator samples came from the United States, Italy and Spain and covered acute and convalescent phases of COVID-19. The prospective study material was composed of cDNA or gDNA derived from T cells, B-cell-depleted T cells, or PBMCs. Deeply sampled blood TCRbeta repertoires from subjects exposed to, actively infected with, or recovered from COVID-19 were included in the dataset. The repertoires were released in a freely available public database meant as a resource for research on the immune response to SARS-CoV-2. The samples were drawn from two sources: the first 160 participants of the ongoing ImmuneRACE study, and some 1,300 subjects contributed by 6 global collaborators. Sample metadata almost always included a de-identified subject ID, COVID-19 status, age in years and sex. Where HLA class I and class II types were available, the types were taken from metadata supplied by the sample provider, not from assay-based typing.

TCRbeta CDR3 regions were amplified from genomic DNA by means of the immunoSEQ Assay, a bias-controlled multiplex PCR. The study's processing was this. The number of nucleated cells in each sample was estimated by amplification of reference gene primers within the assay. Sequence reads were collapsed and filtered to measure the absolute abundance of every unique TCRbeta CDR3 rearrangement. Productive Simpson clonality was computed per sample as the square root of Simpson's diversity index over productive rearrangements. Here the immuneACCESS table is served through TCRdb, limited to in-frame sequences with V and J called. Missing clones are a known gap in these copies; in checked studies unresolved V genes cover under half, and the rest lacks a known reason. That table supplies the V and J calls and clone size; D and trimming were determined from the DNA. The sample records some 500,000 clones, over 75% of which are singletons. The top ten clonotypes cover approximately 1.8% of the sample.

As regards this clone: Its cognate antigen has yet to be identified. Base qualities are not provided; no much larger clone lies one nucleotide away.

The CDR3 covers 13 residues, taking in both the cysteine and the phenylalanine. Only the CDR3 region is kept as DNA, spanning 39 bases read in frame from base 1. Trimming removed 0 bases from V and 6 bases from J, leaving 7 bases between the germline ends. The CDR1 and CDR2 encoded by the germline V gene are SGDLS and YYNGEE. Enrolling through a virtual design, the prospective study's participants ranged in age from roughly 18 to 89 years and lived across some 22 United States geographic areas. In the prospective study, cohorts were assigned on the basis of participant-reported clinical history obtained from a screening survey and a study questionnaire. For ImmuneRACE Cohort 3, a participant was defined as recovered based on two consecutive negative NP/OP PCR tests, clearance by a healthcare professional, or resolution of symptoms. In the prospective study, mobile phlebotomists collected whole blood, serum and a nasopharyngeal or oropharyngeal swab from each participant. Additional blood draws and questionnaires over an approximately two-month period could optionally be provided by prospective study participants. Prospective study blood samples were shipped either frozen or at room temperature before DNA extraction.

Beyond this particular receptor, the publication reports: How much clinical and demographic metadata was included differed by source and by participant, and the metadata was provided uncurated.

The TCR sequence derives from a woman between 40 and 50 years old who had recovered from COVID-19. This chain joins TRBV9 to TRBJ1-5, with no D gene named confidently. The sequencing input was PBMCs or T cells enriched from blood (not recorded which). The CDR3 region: CASSVGSGQPQHF. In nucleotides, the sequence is TGTGCCAGCAGCGTAGGATCGGGTCAGCCCCAGCATTTT.